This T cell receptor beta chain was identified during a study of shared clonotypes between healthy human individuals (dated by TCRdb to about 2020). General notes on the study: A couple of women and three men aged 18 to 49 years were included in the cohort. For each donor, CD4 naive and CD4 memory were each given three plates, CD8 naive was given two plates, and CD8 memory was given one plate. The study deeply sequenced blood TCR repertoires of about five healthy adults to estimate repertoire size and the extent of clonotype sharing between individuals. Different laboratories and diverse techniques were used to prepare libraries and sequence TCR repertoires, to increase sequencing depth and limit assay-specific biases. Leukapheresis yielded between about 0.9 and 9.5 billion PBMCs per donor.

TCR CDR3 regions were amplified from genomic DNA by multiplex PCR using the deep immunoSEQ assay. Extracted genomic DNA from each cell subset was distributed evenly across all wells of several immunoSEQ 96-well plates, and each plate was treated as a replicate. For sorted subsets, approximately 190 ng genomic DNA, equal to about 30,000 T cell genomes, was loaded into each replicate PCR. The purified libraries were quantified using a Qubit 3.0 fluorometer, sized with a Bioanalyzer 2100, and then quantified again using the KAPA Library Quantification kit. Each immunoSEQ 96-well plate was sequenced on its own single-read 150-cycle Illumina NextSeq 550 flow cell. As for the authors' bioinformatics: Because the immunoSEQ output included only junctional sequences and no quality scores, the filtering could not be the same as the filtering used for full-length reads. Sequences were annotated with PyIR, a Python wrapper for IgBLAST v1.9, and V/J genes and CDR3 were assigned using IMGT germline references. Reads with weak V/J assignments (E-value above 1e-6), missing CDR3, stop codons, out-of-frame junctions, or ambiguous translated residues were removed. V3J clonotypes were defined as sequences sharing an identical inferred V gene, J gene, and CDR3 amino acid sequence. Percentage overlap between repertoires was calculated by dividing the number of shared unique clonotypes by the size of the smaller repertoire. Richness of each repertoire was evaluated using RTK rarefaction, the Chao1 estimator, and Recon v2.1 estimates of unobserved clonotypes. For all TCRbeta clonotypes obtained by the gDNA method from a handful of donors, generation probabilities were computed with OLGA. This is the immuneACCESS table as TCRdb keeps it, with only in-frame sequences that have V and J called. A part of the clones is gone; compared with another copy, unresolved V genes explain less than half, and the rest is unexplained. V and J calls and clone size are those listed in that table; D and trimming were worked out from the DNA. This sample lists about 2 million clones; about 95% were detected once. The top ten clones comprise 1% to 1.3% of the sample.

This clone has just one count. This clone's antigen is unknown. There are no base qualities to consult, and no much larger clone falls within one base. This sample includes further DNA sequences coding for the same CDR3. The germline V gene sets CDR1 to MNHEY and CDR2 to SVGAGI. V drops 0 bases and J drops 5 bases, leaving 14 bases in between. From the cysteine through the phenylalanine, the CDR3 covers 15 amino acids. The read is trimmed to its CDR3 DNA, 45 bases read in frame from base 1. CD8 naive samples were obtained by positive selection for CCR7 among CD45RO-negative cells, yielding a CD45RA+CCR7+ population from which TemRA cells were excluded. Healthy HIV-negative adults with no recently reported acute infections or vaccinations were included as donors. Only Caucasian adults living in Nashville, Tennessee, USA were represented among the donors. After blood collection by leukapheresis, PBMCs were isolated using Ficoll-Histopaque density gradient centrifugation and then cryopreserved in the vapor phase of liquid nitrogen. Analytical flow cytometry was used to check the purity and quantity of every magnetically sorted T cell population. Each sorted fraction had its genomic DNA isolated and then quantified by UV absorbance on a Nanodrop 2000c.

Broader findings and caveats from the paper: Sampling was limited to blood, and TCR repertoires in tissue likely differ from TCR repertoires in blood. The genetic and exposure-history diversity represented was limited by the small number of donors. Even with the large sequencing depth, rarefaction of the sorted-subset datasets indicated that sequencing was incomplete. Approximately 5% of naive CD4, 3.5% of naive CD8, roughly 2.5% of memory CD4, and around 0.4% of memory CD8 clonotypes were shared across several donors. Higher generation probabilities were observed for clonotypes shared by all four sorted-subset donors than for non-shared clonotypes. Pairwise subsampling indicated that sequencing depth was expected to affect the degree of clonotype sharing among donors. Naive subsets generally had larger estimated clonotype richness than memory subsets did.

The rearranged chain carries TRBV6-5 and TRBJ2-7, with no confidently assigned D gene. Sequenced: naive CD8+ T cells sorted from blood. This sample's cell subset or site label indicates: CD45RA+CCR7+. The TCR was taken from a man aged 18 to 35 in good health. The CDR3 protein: CASSYSGLAGDEQYF. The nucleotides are TGTGCCAGCAGTTACTCTGGGTTGGCTGGGGACGAGCAGTACTTC.